This TCR beta chain was documented in a study of CD8+CD57+ T cells in acquired aplastic anemia. Study information: The study obtained an average of around 3.1 ug of DNA from sorted CD4+ and CD8+ cells. Study-level points and caveats: Patients had around 28 CD8+ CDR3 sequences in common with controls (the shared set).

The TCR beta profiling, which covered VDJ combination and CDR3 sequence, was carried out using genomic DNA as the template. TCRdb re-derived calls from the reads in MiXCR, one entry per CDR3 protein. Of roughly 250,000 distinct CDR3 sequences listed, 70% to 85% are singletons. This clonotype was observed a handful of times. What it binds is not known. All patients picked for sequencing had shown, by flow cytometry, an expansion of CD8+CD57+ cells. Among the patients, none had received any therapy at the time of blood sampling. Germline lookup yields CDR1 MNHEY and CDR2 SVGAGI. V shed 6 bases, J shed 3 bases, and the junction held 6 bases outside the gene matches. The CDR3 loop spans 14 amino acids.

This receptor was taken from a human donor with aplastic anemia. The J gene is TRBJ2-7, the V gene TRBV6-5; 9 nucleotides align to TRBD1. The sequenced sample consisted of sorted CD4+, CD8+, or CD8+CD57+ T cells (not recorded which) from PBMCs. CDR3 loop: CASSLRTGDYEQYF. The CDR3 bases are TGTGCCAGCAGCTTAAGGACAGGGGACTACGAGCAGTACTTC.